This T cell receptor (beta chain) came from a study of cytomegalovirus exposure and HLA in healthy donors. Study in general: About 77 million unique TCRs from HLA-typed donors made up an early data release. The study's findings and limits: A missense variant in DCLRE1C was later tied to TCR beta V- and J-gene trimming. Fewer N-insertions (relative to the roughly 630-donor mean) were reportedly seen in an Asian-associated ancestry cluster in a later analysis. Three CMV-associated chains were confirmed in vitro to be specific for CMV antigens.

PCR employed 60 Vbeta and 13 Jbeta primers. The assay was immunoSEQ multiplex PCR, and TCRdb's table has in-frame clones only and misses some. The repertoire consists of 100,000 or so clones, with roughly 80% occurring once and the leading ten covering about 4%. The CDR3 is 14 residues long. V lost 5 bases and J lost 5, with 13 bases in between. Germline V gives CDR1 SGHNT, CDR2 YENEEA. To note about this clone: Its antigen is currently unknown.

The sequenced sample was PBMCs. This chain links TRBV11-3 with TRBJ2-1; perhaps TRBD2 as D (7 bases). This clonotype was obtained from a middle-aged man in good health and CMV-seronegative. CDR3 sequence reads: CASSPGGRNNEQFF. The CDR3 nucleotides read TGTGCCAGCAGCCCGGGGGGCCGTAACAATGAGCAGTTCTTC.